This TCR beta chain was found in a study of control samples from healthy donors and cancer patients. Sequenced by immunoSEQ multiplex PCR; TCRdb stores in-frame clones only, minus some. Among about 130,000 clones listed, approximately 90% were seen once. Trimming cost V 7 bases and J 0 bases, with 18 bases left between them. The CDR3 is 16 amino acids. The germline CDR1 and CDR2 sequences are SNHLY and FYNNEI. The receptor was derived from a man in his late teens or twenties in good health. The sequenced sample consisted of blood. This sequence joins TRBV2 and TRBJ1-2; D is unresolved. CDR3 in DNA: TGTGCCAGCATGCGACCAGGCTCACTAGCTAACTATGGCTACACCTTC. It specifies CASMRPGSLANYGYTF.